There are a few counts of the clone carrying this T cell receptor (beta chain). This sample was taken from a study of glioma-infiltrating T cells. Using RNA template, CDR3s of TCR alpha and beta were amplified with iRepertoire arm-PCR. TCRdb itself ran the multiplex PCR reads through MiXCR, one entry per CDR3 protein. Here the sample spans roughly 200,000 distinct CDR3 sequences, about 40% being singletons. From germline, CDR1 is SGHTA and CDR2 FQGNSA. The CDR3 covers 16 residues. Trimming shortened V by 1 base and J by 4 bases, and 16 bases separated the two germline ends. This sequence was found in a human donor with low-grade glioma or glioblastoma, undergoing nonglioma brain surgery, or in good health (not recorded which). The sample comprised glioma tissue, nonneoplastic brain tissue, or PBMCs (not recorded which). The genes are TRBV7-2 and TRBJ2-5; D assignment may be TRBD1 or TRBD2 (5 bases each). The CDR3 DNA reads TGTGCCAGCAGCTTAGATAAGCGGTCGGGACGAGAGACCCAGTACTTC. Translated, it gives CASSLDKRSGRETQYF.